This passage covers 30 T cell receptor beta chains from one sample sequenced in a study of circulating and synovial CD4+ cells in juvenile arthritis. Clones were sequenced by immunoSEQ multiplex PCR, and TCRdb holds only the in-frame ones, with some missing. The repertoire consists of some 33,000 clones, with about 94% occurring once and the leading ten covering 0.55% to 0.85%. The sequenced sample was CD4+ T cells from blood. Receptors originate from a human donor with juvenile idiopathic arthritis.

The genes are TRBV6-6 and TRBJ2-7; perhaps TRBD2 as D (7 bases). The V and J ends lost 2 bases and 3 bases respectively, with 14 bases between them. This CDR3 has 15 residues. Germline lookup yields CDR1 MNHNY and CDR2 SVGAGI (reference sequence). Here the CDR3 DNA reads TGTGCCAGCAGTTACGACGGGGGGCGCAACTACGAGCAGTACTTC. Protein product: CASSYDGGRNYEQYF.

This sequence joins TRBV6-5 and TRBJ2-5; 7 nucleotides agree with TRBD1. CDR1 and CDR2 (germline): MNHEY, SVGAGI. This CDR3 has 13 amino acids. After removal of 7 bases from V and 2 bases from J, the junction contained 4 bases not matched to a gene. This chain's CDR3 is CASTRDRQETQYF. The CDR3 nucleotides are TGTGCCAGCACCCGGGACAGACAAGAGACCCAGTACTTC.

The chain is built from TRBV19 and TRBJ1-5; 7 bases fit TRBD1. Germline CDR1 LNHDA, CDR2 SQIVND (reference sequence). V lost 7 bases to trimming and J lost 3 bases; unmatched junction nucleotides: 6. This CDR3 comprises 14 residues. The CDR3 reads CASKEGAVNQPQHF. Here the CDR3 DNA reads TGTGCCAGTAAGGAGGGGGCGGTCAATCAGCCCCAGCATTTT.

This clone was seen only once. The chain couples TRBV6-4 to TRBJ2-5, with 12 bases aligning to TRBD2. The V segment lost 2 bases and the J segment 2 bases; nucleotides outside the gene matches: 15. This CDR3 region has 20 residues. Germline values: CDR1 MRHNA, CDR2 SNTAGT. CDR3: CASSDGRLASGGARQETQYF. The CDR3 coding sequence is TGTGCCAGCAGTGACGGGAGGTTAGCTAGCGGGGGGGCAAGGCAAGAGACCCAGTACTTC.

CDR3 nucleotide sequence: TGTGCCAGCGCGGCCCTTATCGCCAGGGCCTACGAGCAGTACTTC. The encoded protein is CASAALIARAYEQYF. The V gene is TRBV6-5, the J gene TRBJ2-7; TRBD1 might be the D (5 bases). In germline, CDR1 is MNHEY, CDR2 SVGAGI. The CDR3 is made up of 15 amino acids. V lost 8 bases and J lost 2, with 19 bases in between.

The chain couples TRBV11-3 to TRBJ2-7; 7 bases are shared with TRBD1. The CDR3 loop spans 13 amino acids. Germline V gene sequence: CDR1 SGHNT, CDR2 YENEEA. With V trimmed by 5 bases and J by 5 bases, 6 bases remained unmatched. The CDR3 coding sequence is TGTGCCAGCAGCCGTCACAGGGGAGACGAGCAGTACTTC. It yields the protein CASSRHRGDEQYF.

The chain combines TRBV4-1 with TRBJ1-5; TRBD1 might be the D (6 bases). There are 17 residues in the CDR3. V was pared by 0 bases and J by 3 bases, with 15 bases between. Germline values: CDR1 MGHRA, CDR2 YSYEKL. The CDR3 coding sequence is TGCGCCAGCAGCCAAGAAGGGGGAGGGAAGGTCAATCAGCCCCAGCATTTT. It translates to CASSQEGGGKVNQPQHF.

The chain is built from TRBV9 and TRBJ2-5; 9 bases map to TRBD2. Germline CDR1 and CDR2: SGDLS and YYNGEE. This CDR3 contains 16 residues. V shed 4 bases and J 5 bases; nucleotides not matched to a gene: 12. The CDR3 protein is CASSPRGGDLWETQYF. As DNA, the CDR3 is TGTGCCAGCAGCCCCCGCGGGGGGGACTTGTGGGAGACCCAGTACTTC.

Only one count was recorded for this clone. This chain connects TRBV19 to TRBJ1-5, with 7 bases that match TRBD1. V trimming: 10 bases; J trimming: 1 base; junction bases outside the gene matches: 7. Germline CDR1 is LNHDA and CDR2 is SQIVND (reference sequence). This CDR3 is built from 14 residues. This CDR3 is CATLDRRSNQPQHF. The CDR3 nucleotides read TGTGCCACCTTGGACAGGCGGAGCAATCAGCCCCAGCATTTT. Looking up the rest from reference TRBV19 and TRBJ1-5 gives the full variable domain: DGGITQSPKYLFRKEGQNVTLSCEQNLNHDAMYWYRQDPGQGLRLIYYSQIVNDFQKGDIAEGYSVSREKKESFPLTVTSAQKNPTAFYLCATLDRRSNQPQHFGDGTRLSIL.

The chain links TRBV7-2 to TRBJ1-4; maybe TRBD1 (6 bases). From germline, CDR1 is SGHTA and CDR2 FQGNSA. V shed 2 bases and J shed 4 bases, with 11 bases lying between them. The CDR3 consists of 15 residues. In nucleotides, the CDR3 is TGTGCCAGCAGCTTATATCCACAGGGTAATGAAAAACTGTTTTTT. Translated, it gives CASSLYPQGNEKLFF.

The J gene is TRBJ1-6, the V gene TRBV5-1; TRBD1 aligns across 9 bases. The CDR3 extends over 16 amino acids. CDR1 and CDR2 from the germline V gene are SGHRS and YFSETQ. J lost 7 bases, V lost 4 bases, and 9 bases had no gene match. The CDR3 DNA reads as TGCGCCAGCAGCCGCCGGGACAGGGTTCTCAATTCACCCCTCCACTTT. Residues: CASSRRDRVLNSPLHF. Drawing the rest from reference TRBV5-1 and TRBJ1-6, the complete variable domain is KAGVTQTPRYLIKTRGQQVTLSCSPISGHRSVSWYQQTPGQGLQFLFEYFSETQRNKGNFPGRFSGRQFSNSRSEMNVSTLELGDSALYLCASSRRDRVLNSPLHFGNGTRLTVT.

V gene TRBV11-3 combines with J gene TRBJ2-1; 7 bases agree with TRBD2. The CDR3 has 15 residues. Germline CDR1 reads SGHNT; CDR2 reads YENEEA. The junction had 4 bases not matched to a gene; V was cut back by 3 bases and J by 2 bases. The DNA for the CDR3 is TGTGCCAGCAGCTTCTCTGGGGGGGCCTACAATGAGCAGTTCTTC. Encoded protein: CASSFSGGAYNEQFF.

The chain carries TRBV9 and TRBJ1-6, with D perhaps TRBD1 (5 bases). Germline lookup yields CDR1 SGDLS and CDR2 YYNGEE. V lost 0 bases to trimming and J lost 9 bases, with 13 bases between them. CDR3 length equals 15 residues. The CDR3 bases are TGTGCCAGCAGCGTAGGTGAGACAGTGATTTCACCCCTCCACTTT. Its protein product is CASSVGETVISPLHF.

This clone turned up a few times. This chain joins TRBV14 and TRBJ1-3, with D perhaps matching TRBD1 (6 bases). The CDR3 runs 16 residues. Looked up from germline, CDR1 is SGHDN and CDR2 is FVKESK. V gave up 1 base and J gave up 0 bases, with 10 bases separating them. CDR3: CASSQGGLSSGNTIYF. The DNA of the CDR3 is TGTGCCAGCAGCCAAGGGGGGCTTAGCTCTGGAAACACCATATATTTT.

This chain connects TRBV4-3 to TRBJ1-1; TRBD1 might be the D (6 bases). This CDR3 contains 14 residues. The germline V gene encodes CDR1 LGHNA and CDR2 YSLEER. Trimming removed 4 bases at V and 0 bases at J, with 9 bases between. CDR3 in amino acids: CASSRDRMNTEAFF. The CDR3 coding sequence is TGCGCCAGCAGCCGTGACAGGATGAACACTGAAGCTTTCTTT.

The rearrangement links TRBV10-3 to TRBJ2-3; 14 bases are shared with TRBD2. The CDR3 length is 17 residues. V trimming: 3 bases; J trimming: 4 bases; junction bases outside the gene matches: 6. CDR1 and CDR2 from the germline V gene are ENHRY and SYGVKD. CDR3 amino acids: CAISDQGTSGGADTQYF. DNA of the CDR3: TGTGCCATCAGTGACCAGGGGACTAGCGGGGGAGCAGATACGCAGTATTTT.

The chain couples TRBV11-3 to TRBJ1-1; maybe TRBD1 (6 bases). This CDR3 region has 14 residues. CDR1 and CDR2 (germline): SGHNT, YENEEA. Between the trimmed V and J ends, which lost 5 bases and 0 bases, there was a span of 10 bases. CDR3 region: CASSTRTVNTEAFF. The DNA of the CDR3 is TGTGCCAGCAGCACTCGGACAGTGAACACTGAAGCTTTCTTT.

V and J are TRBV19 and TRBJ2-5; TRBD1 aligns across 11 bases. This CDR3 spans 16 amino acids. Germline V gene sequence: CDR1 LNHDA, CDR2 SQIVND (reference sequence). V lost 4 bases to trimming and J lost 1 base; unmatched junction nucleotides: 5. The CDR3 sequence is CASSTEGTGGQETQYF. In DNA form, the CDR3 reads TGTGCCAGTAGTACGGAAGGGACAGGGGGCCAAGAGACCCAGTACTTC.

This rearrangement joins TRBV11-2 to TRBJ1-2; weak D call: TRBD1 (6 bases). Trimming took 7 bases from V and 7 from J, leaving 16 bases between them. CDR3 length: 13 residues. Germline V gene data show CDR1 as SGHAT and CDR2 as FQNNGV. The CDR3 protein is CASTPEGVGGYTF. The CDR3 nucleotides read TGTGCCAGCACTCCAGAGGGGGTGGGTGGCTACACCTTC. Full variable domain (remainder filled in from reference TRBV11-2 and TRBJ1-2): EAGVAQSPRYKIIEKRQSVAFWCNPISGHATLYWYQQILGQGPKLLIQFQNNGVVDDSQLPKDRFSAERLKGVDSTLKIQPAKLEDSAVYLCASTPEGVGGYTFGSGTRLTVV.

CDR3: CASKRSGPQGGAFF. The DNA for the CDR3 is TGTGCCAGTAAACGATCCGGACCGCAGGGTGGAGCTTTCTTT. The chain employs TRBV19 and TRBJ1-1; D is perhaps TRBD1 (5 bases). Trimming cost V 7 bases and J 10 bases, with 22 bases left between them. Germline values: CDR1 LNHDA, CDR2 SQIVND (reference sequence). The CDR3 runs to 14 residues. The entire variable domain, with the rest obtained from reference TRBV19 and TRBJ1-1, is as follows: DGGITQSPKYLFRKEGQNVTLSCEQNLNHDAMYWYRQDPGQGLRLIYYSQIVNDFQKGDIAEGYSVSREKKESFPLTVTSAQKNPTAFYLCASKRSGPQGGAFFGQGTRLTVV.

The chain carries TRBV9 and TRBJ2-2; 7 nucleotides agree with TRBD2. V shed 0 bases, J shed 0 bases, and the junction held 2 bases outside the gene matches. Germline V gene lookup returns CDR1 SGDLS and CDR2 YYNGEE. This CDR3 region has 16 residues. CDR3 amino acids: CASSVGLASNTGELFF. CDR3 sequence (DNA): TGTGCCAGCAGCGTAGGACTAGCCTCGAACACCGGGGAGCTGTTTTTT. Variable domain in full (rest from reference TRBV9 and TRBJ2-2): DSGVTQTPKHLITATGQRVTLRCSPRSGDLSVYWYQQSLDQGLQFLIQYYNGEERAKGNILERFSAQQFPDLHSELNLSSLELGDSALYFCASSVGLASNTGELFFGEGSRLTVL.

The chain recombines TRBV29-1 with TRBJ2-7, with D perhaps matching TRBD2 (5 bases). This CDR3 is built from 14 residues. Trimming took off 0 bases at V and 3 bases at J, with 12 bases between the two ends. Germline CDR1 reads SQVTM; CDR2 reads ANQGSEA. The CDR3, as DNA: TGCAGCGTTGAAGATCGGGGTAGTGGCTACGAGCAGTACTTC. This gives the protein CSVEDRGSGYEQYF.

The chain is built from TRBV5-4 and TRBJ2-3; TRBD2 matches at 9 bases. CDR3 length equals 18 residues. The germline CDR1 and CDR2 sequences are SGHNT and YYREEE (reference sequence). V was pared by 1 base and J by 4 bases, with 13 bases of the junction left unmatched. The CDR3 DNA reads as TGTGCCAGCAGCTTGAGGGTTGGGCGGCTAGCGGGGCCAGATACGCAGTATTTT. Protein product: CASSLRVGRLAGPDTQYF.

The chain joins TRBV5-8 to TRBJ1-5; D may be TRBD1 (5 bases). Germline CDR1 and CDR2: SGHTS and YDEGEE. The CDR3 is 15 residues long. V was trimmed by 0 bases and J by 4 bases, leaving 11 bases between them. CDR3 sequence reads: CASSLGGGRNQPQHF. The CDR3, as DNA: TGTGCCAGCAGCTTGGGGGGGGGACGAAATCAGCCCCAGCATTTT.

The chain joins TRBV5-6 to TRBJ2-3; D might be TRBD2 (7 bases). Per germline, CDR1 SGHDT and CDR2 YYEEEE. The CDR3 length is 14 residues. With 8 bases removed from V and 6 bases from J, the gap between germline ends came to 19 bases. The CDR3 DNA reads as TGTGCCAGTAATCGGCGGGGGACACCCGATACGCAGTATTTT. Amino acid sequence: CASNRRGTPDTQYF.

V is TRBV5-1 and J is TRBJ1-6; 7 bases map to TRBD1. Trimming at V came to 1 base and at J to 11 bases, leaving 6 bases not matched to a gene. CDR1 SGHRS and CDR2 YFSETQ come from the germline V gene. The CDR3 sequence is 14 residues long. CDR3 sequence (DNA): TGCGCCAGCAGCTTGCGTACAGGGGAGCCACCCCTCCACTTT. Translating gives CASSLRTGEPPLHF. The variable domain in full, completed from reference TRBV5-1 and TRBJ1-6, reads KAGVTQTPRYLIKTRGQQVTLSCSPISGHRSVSWYQQTPGQGLQFLFEYFSETQRNKGNFPGRFSGRQFSNSRSEMNVSTLELGDSALYLCASSLRTGEPPLHFGNGTRLTVT.

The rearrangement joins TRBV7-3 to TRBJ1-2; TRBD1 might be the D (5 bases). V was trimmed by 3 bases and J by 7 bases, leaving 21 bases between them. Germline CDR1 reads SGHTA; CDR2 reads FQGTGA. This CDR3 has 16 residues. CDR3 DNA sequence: TGTGCCAGCAGCTTTTCTGGGCTCGAGGGGCGGGGTGGCTACACCTTC. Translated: CASSFSGLEGRGGYTF.

The CDR3 DNA follows: TGTGCCAGCAGCCGACAGGGGGTGGGAACCGGGGAGCTGTTTTTT. Translation: CASSRQGVGTGELFF. The rearrangement links TRBV11-3 to TRBJ2-2, with TRBD1 identical over 9 bases. Germline CDR1 SGHNT, CDR2 YENEEA. V trimming: 5 bases; J trimming: 5 bases; junction bases outside the gene matches: 6. This CDR3 has 15 amino acids.

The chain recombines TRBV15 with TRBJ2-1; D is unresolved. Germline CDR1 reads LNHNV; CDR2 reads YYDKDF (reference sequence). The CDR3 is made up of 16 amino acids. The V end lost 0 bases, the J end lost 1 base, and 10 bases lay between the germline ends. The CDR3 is CATSRDNPPSYNEQFF. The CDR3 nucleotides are TGTGCCACCAGCAGAGATAATCCTCCTTCCTACAATGAGCAGTTCTTC.

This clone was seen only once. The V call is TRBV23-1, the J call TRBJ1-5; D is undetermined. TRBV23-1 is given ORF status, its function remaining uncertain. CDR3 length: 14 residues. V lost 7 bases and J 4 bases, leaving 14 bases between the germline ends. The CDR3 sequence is CASTRRQHNQPQHF. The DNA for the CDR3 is TGCGCCAGCACCCGGAGGCAGCATAATCAGCCCCAGCATTTT.